Listed here are 3 T cell receptor beta chains from one sample, sequenced in a study of T cell responses to AZD1222 COVID-19 vaccine (dated by TCRdb to the early 2020s). The time point label, read with the paper, signifies: baseline before first vaccination. The protocol used for the library was the immunoSEQ multiplex PCR assay. This immuneACCESS table, as held by TCRdb, lists in-frame sequences with V and J called but not all clones. Of the missing ones, under half trace to an unresolved V gene in checked studies; the others have no known cause. The sample records tens of thousands of clones, 80% to 90% of which are singletons. Roughly 10% of the sample rests with the top ten. Sequenced here: peripheral blood, sampled on day 0 of AZD1222 vaccination. These receptors originate from an adult in good health.

The rearrangement uses TRBV30 and TRBJ2-5; TRBD1 matches 9 bases. The CDR3 is 15 amino acids. CDR1 is GTSNPN and CDR2 is SVGIG in the germline V gene (reference sequence). The J segment lost 5 bases and the V segment lost 0 bases, leaving 7 bases of the junction unmatched. The CDR3 region is CAWSVGTGNEETQYF. The DNA for the CDR3 is TGTGCCTGGAGTGTGGGGACAGGGAACGAGGAGACCCAGTACTTC. The full variable domain, completed using reference TRBV30 and TRBJ2-5, is SQTIHQWPATLVQPVGSPLSLECTVEGTSNPNLYWYRQAAGRGLQLLFYSVGIGQISSEVPQNLSASRPQDRQFILSSKKLLLSDSGFYLCAWSVGTGNEETQYFGPGTRLLVL.

The chain has TRBV10-3 and TRBJ1-5; 8 nucleotides align to TRBD1. V lost 6 bases and J lost 2; bases outside the gene matches: 3. Germline V lookup: CDR1 ENHRY, CDR2 SYGVKD. The CDR3 runs to 14 residues. CDR3 sequence: CAIRGTGGNQPQHF. CDR3 in DNA: TGTGCCATCAGGGGGACAGGCGGCAATCAGCCCCAGCATTTT.

The chain employs TRBV5-4 and TRBJ2-3, with D perhaps TRBD2 (6 bases). This CDR3 has 15 amino acids. Trimming removed 7 bases from V and 0 bases from J, with 15 bases in between. Germline lookup yields CDR1 SGHNT and CDR2 YYREEE (reference sequence). The CDR3 protein is CASSVAAMSTDTQYF. The CDR3, as DNA: TGTGCCAGCTCTGTAGCGGCTATGAGCACAGATACGCAGTATTTT.